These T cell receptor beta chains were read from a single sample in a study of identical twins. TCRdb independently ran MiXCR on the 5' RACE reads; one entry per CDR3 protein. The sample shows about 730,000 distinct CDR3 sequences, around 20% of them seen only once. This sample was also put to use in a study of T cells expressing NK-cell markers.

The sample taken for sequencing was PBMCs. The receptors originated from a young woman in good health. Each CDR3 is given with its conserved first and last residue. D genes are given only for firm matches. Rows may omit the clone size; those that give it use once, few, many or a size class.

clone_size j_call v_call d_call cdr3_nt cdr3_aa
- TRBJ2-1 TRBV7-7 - TGTGCTAGCAGCTTAGCGCAGGGCTGGGATGAGCAGTTCTTC CASSLAQGWDEQFF
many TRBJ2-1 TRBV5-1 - TGCGCCAGCAGCTTGGGAGCAGCTTACAATGAGCAGTTCTTC CASSLGAAYNEQFF
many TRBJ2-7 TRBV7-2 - TGTGCCAGCAGCTTAGGGTCCCAGAGGGGCTACGAGCAGTACTTC CASSLGSQRGYEQYF
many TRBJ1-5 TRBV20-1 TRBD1 TGCAGTGCGGGACAGGGAGGCAGTGGCAATCAGCCCCAGCATTTT CSAGQGGSGNQPQHF
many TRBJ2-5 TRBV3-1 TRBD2 TGTGCCAGCAGTCGGAGCGGGAGCGGGGAGACCCAGTACTTC CASSRSGSGETQYF
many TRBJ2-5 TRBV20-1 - TGCAGTGCTAGTAAAGGATGGTACCAAGAGACCCAGTACTTC CSASKGWYQETQYF
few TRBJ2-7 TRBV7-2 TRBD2 TGTGCCAGCAGTACTGCGGGAGGGCCCTACGAGCAGTACTTC CASSTAGGPYEQYF
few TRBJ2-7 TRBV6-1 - TGTGCCAGCAGCATGGGACTTTCGGGTCACGAGCAGTACTTC CASSMGLSGHEQYF
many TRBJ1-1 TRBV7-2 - TGTGCCAGCAGCTTAGTAAACGGTGAAGCTTTCTTT CASSLVNGEAFF
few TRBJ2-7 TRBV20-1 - TGCAGTGCTAGAGATTCTCAGGGGCCGGGCGAGCAGTACTTC CSARDSQGPGEQYF
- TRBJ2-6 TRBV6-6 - TGTGCCACGAAGTGGTCTGGGGCCAACGTCCTGACTTTC CATKWSGANVLTF
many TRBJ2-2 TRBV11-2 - TGTGCCAGCAGCTTAGGTATCCCCGGGACCGGGGAGCTGTTTTTT CASSLGIPGTGELFF
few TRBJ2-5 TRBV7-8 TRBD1 TGTGCCAGCAGCCCTGGGACAGGCCTAGAGACCCAGTACTTC CASSPGTGLETQYF
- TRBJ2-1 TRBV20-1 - TGCAGTGCTAGAGATCTTAGGGGCCCTGACAATGAGCAGTTCTTC CSARDLRGPDNEQFF
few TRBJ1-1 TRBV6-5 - TGTGCCAGCAGTCCCTCGGGGGCGGGCACTGAAGCTTTCTTT CASSPSGAGTEAFF
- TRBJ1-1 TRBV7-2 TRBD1 TGTGCCAGCAGCTTACTACGGGCCGGGACAGGGGAAACTGAAGCTTTCTTT CASSLLRAGTGETEAFF
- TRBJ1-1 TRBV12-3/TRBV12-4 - TGTGCCAGCAACAAGGGGGGAGTCGACACTGAAGCTTTCTTT CASNKGGVDTEAFF
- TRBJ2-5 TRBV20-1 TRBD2 TGCAGTGCTAGAGATTGGTTAGCGGGGGGCCAAGAGACCCAGTACTTC CSARDWLAGGQETQYF
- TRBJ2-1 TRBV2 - TGTGCCAGCAGTGAAATAAGGCCCGGGTTGGCCGGTGATGAGCAGTTCTTC CASSEIRPGLAGDEQFF
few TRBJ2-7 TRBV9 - TGTGCCAGCAGCGGGGAGAACAGAGTCGAGCAGTACTTC CASSGENRVEQYF
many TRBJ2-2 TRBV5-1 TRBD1 TGCGCCAGCGGCAAGACAGGGTCTGGAACCGGGGAGCTGTTTTTT CASGKTGSGTGELFF
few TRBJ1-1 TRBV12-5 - TGTGCTAGTGGAGGGAGGACCACTGAAGCTTTCTTT CASGGRTTEAFF
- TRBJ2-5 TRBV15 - TGTGCCACCAGCAGAGTGCCGCGGGAACCGTACCAAGAGACCCAGTACTTC CATSRVPREPYQETQYF
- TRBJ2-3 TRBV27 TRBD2 TGTGCCAGCAGTTTATCGCGGGGGTTTCACAGACCTACAGATACGCAGTATTTT CASSLSRGFHRPTDTQYF
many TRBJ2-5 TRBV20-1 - TGCAGCGCGAAGAGGACAGAACAAGAGACCCAGTACTTC CSAKRTEQETQYF
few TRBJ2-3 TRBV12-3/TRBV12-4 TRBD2 TGTGCCAGCAGTAGAAGACTAGCGGGCACAGATACGCAGTATTTT CASSRRLAGTDTQYF
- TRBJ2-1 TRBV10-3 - TGTGCCATCAGCTATAGTGCCGGGTACAATGAGCAGTTCTTC CAISYSAGYNEQFF
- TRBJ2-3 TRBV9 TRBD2 TGTGCCAGCAGCCTCCTAGCGGGAGCGGGCACAGATACGCAGTATTTT CASSLLAGAGTDTQYF